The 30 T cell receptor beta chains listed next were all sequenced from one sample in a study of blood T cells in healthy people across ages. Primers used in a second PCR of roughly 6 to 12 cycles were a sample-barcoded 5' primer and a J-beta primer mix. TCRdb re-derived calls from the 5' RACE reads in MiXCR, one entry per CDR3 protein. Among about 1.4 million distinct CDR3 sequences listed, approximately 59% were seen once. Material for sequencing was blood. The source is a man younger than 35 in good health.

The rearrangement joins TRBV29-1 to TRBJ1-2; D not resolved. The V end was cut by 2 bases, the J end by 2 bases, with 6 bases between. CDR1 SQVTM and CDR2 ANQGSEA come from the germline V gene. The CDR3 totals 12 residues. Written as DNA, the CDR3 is TGCAGCGTTGAAATTGCCAACTATGGCTACACCTTC. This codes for CSVEIANYGYTF.

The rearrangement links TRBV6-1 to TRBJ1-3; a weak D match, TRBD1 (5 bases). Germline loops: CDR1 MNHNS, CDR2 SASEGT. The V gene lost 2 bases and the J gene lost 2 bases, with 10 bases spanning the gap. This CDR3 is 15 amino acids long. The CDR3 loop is CASSETSGTGNTIYF. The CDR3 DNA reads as TGTGCCAGCAGTGAAACGTCAGGGACTGGAAACACCATATATTTT.

The CDR3 here is CASSGGDISYNEQFF. In DNA form, the CDR3 reads TGTGCCAGCAGCGGAGGGGACATCTCCTACAATGAGCAGTTCTTC. This chain uses TRBV7-2 with TRBJ2-1; D possibly uses TRBD1 or TRBD2 (6 bases each). V lost 5 bases and J 0 bases, leaving 11 bases between the germline ends. The CDR3 length is 15 residues. Looked up from germline, CDR1 is SGHTA and CDR2 is FQGNSA.

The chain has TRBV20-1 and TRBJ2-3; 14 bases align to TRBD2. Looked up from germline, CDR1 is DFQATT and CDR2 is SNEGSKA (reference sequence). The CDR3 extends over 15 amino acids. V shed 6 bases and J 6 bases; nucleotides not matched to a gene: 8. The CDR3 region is CSARLAGGPEDTQYF. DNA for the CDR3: TGCAGTGCCCGACTAGCGGGAGGGCCTGAGGATACGCAGTATTTT.

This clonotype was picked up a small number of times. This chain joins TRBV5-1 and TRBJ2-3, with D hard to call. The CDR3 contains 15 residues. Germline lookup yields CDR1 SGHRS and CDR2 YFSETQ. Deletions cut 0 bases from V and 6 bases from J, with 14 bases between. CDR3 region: CASSLDSVDPDTQYF. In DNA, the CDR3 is TGCGCCAGCAGCTTGGACTCTGTGGATCCCGATACGCAGTATTTT.

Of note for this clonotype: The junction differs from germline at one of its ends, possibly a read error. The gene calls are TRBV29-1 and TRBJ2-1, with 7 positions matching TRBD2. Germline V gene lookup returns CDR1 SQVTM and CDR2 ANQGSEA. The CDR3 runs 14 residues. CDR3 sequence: CSIEGRASYNEQFF. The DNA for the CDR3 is TGCAGCATTGAAGGGAGGGCCTCCTACAATGAGCAGTTCTTC.

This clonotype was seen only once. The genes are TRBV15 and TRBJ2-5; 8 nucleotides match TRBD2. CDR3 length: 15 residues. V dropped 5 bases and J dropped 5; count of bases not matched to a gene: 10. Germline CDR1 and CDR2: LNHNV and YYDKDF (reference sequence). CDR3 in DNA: TGTGCCACCAGCGCGCGGGGGGACGGATTGGAGACCCAGTACTTC. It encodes CATSARGDGLETQYF.

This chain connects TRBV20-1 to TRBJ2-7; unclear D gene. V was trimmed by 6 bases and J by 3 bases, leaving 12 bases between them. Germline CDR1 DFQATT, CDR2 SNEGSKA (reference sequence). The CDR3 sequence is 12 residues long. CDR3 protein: CSARSPNYEQYF. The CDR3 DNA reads TGCAGTGCCCGAAGTCCTAACTACGAGCAGTACTTC.

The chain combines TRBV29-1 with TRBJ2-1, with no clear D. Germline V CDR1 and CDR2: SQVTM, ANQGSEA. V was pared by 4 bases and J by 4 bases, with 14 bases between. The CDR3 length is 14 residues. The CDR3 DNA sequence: TGCAGCGTTGGTCGCGGAACCCTATACAATGAGCAGTTCTTC. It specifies CSVGRGTLYNEQFF.

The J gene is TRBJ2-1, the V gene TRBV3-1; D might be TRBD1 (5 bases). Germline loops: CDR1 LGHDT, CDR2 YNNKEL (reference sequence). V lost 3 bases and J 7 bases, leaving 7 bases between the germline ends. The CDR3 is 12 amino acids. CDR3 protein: CASSHKGNEQFF. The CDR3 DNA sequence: TGTGCCAGCAGCCATAAGGGGAATGAGCAGTTCTTC.

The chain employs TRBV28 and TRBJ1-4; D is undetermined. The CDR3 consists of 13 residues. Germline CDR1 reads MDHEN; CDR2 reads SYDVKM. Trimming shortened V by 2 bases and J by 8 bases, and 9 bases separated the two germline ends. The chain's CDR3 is CASSLPHREKLFF. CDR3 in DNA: TGTGCCAGCAGTTTACCCCACCGGGAAAAACTGTTTTTT.

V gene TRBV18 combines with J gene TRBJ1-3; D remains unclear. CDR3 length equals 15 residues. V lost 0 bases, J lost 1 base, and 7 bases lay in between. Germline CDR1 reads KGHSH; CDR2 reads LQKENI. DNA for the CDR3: TGTGCCAGCTCACCACCGTCAGGTTCTGGAAACACCATATATTTT. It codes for CASSPPSGSGNTIYF.

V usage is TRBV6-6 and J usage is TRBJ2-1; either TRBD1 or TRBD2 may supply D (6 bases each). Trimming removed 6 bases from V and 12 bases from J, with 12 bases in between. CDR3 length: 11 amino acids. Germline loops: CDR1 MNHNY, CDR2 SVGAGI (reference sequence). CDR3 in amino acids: CASRTGALQFF. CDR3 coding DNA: TGTGCCAGCAGGACGGGGGCACTGCAGTTCTTC.

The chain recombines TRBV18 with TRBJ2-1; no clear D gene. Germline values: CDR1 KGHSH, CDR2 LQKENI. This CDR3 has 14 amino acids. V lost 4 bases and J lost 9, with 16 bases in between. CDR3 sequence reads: CASSRNRPGVEQFF. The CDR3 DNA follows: TGTGCCAGCTCACGTAACCGACCTGGGGTTGAGCAGTTCTTC.

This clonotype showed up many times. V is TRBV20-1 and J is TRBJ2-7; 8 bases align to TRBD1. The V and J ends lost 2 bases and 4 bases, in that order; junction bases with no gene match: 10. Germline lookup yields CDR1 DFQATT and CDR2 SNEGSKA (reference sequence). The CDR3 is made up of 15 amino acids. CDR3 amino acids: CSARSRTGLGYEQYF. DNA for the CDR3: TGCAGTGCTAGATCACGGACAGGGCTCGGATACGAGCAGTACTTC.

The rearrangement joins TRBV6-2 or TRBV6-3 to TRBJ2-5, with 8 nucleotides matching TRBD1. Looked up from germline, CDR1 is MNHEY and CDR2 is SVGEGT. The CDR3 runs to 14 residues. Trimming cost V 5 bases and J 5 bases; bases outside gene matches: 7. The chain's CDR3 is CASSNQGAEETQYF. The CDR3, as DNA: TGTGCCAGCAGTAATCAGGGGGCTGAGGAGACCCAGTACTTC.

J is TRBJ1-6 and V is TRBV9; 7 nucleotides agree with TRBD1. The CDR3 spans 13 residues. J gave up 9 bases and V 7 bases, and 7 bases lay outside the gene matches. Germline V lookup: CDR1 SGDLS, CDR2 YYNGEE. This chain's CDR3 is CASGTGVSSPLHF. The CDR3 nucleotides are TGTGCCAGCGGCACAGGGGTTTCTTCACCCCTCCACTTT.

Here the CDR3 reads CAIRKRESNTGELFF. Here the CDR3 DNA reads TGTGCCATCAGAAAGCGGGAGTCGAACACCGGGGAGCTGTTTTTT. This chain connects TRBV10-3 to TRBJ2-2; TRBD2 agrees at 8 bases. Germline trimming cut 6 bases from V and 0 bases from J; bases unmatched to any gene: 3. The germline V gene has CDR1 ENHRY and CDR2 SYGVKD. This CDR3 has 15 residues.

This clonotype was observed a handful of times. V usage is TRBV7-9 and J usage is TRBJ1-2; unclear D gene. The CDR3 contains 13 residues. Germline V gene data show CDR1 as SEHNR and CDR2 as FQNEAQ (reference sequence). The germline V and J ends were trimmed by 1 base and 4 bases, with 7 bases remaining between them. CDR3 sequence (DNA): TGTGCCAGCAGCTTAGAAACACCCTATGGCTACACCTTC. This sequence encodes CASSLETPYGYTF.

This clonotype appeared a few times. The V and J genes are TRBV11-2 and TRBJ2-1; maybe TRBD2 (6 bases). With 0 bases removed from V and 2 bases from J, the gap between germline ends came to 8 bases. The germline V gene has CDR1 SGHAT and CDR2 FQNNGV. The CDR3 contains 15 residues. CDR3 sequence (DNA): TGTGCCAGCAGCTTAGACCCGGGGGCCTACAATGAGCAGTTCTTC. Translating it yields CASSLDPGAYNEQFF.

CDR3 in amino acids: CASSQYAGNNYGYTF. The CDR3 DNA reads as TGCGCCAGCAGCCAATATGCGGGAAATAACTATGGCTACACCTTC. This chain joins TRBV4-1 and TRBJ1-2; D unclear. The CDR3 contains 15 residues. V was cut by 2 bases and J by 1 base, with 11 bases left in between. Germline assignment: CDR1 MGHRA and CDR2 YSYEKL.

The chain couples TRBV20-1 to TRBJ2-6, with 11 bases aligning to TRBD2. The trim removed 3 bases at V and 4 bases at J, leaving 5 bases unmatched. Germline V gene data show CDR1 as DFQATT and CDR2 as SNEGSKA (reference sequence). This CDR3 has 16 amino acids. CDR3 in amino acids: CSARSLAGAGANVLTF. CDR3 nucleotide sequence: TGCAGTGCTAGGTCACTAGCGGGAGCCGGGGCCAACGTCCTGACTTTC.

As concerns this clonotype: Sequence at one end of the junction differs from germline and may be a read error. For the CDR3, the DNA is TGTGCCAGCAGCTACTCTGTGGGAAACAAGGGATACGAGCAGTACTTC. Translated, it gives CASSYSVGNKGYEQYF. This sequence joins TRBV6-5 and TRBJ2-1; D gene uncertain. The J call is uncertain, as TRBJ2-7 better fits the DNA end. Per germline, CDR1 MNHEY and CDR2 SVGAGI. The CDR3 length is 16 residues.

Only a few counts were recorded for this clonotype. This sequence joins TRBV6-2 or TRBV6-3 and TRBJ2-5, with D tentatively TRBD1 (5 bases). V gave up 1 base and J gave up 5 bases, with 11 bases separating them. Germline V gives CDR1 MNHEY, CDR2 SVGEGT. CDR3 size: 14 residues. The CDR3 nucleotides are TGTGCCAGCAGTTACTTGGACAATTCGGAGACCCAGTACTTC. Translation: CASSYLDNSETQYF.

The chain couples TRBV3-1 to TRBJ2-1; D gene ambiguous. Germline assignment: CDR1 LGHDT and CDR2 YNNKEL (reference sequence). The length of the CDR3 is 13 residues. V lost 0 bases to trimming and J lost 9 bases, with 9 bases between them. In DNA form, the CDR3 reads TGTGCCAGCAGCCAAGAAGAACGGAGTGAGCAGTTCTTC. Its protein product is CASSQEERSEQFF.

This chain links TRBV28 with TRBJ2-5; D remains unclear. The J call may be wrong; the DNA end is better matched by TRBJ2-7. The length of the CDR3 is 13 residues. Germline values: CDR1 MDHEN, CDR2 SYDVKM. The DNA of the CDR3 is TGTGCCAGCAGCCCCCTGAGCCTCTACGAGCAGTACTTC. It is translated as CASSPLSLYEQYF.

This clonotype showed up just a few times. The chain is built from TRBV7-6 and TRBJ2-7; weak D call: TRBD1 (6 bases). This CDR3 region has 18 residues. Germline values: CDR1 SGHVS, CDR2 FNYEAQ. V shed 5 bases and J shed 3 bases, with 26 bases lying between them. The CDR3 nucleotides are TGTGCCAGCAGCAGCCCTGGGGCTAGGCAGGGGCCAGACTACGAGCAGTACTTC. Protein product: CASSSPGARQGPDYEQYF.

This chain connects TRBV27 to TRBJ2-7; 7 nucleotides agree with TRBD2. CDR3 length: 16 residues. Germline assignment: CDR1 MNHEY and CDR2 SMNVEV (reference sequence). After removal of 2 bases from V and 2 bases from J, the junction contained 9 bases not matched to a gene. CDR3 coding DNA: TGTGCCAGCAGTTTAAAGGGAGGGCTCGGCACCTACGAGCAGTACTTC. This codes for CASSLKGGLGTYEQYF.

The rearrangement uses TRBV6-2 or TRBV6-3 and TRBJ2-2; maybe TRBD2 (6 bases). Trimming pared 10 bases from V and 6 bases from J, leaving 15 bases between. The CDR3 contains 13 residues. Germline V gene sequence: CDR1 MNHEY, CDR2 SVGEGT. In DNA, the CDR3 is TGTGCCATCCTGGGACTCCTCCCCGGGGAGCTGTTTTTT. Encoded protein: CAILGLLPGELFF.

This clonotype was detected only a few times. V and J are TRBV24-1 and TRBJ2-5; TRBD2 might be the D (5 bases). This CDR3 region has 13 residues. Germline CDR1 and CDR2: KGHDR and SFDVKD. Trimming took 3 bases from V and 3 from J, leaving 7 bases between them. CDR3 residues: CATSDDGEETQYF. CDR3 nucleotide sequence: TGTGCCACCAGTGATGACGGGGAAGAGACCCAGTACTTC.